This T cell receptor (beta chain) appears in the sequencing data of a study of T cells in Graves' hyperthyroidism and ophthalmopathy (dated by TCRdb to the late 2010s). Looking at the study overall: Peripheral blood samples were taken at the time of initial diagnosis, prior to any treatment. A discovery cohort of around 98 patients, approximately 45 with Graves' ophthalmopathy and about 60 with stable Graves' hyperthyroidism, was used to find distinguishing TCR V-J signatures. Prospective prediction of ophthalmopathy was tested in an independent validation cohort of some 20 hyperthyroidism patients and 17 patients who later progressed to ophthalmopathy. The 85 to 100 discovery patients were divided at random into training and test sets in a 7:3 ratio. Thyroid tissue and blood T-cell repertoires from several Graves' hyperthyroidism patients were also compared in the study. Once sampling was done, hyperthyroidism patients were given methimazole at a starting dose of 30 mg daily, whereas ophthalmopathy patients were given high-dose intravenous methylprednisolone. The paper reports TCR Vbeta CDR3 sequencing of 140 or so peripheral blood samples: around 45 ophthalmopathy, roughly 80 hyperthyroidism and about 17 progressor patients.

Beyond this particular receptor, the publication reports: A 13 V-J signature model separated ophthalmopathy from stable hyperthyroidism, with approximately 87% sensitivity and 81% to 82% specificity in cross-validation and 80%/75% in testing. Most expanded thyroid clonotypes (frequency above 0.001) were also detected in blood, suggesting blood repertoires may reflect thyroid immune responses. In validation, the model predicted progression to ophthalmopathy a median of approximately 6.6 months before onset, with roughly 70% sensitivity and 72.22% specificity. Sample size was not statistically predetermined, and investigators were not blinded to group allocation.

V is shortened by 4 bases, J by 0 bases, and the region joining them spans 10 bases. The germline V gene encodes CDR1 KGHDR and CDR2 SFDVKD. The CDR3 runs 15 amino acids, cysteine and phenylalanine included. Only the CDR3 DNA stays, 45 bases, in frame from base 1. Ophthalmopathy patients had moderately to severely active disease, Clinical Activity Score of at least 3, NOSPECS grade of at least 4, and duration under 3 months. Any patient with an uncontrolled infection, another autoimmune disease, pregnancy or lactation was excluded. Clinical symptoms, serum thyroxine and TRAb, thyroid ultrasound, and orbital computed tomography formed the basis for the diagnoses. PBMCs were isolated from 10 ml of fresh peripheral blood by Ficoll-Paque density gradient centrifugation. Total RNA was extracted using Trizol reagent, and RNA quality was assessed on an Agilent 2100 Bioanalyzer. Amplification of TCR beta CDR3 regions was carried out from RNA transcripts. A first-round RT-PCR of the TCR CDR3 used the HTBI primer set with the Qiagen OneStep RT-PCR kit. Libraries were constructed in a second round of multiplex PCR, after which size selection and purification were performed. Paired-end sequencing of the libraries was performed with 100 bp reads on an Illumina HiSeq2000. The study's processing was this. Raw data were processed with SOAPnuke, discarding reads with adapters, uncalled bases, mean Phred below 15, or no exact constant-primer or identifier match. COPE v1.2.5 was used to merge high-quality paired reads, and clonotypes were defined as unique nucleotide sequences. MiTCR v1.1 was used to align clonotypes to the IMGT TRBV, TRBD and TRBJ reference segments. Analysis was restricted to V-J combinations with a frequency above 0.0001, which covered 99% to 99.2% of repertoires. The TCS score was defined as the ratio of F50 (clonal expansion) to E x V (chaos), calculated using BLOSUM62-based TCRdist between CDR3 peptides within each V-J. Welch's t-statistics and random forest reduced 450 to 600 V-J features to 10 to 15, which were used in a naive Bayes classifier (R e1071). The raw public data were reprocessed by TCRdb itself: fastp quality trimming at Q25, MiXCR clonotype calling, in-frame beta chains only. CDR3 protein sequences are deduplicated, and each keeps its most common genes and DNA. TCRdb, not the authors, supplied the V and J calls. The sample table lists 240,000 or so distinct CDR3 sequences, roughly 17% of them with a count of one. The leading ten clones occupy more than 25% of the sample.

Comments on this clonotype: It lacks a known antigen. The sample holds no much larger clone one base away, and base qualities are not on file.

This sequence originates from a woman aged 18-35 years with Graves' ophthalmopathy. The chain was built from TRBV24-1 and TRBJ2-3; no D segment can be confidently identified. Sequencing input: blood. The CDR3 here reads CATSDSGPSTDTQYF. In nucleotide form, the sequence is TGTGCCACCAGTGACTCCGGACCAAGCACAGATACGCAGTATTTT.